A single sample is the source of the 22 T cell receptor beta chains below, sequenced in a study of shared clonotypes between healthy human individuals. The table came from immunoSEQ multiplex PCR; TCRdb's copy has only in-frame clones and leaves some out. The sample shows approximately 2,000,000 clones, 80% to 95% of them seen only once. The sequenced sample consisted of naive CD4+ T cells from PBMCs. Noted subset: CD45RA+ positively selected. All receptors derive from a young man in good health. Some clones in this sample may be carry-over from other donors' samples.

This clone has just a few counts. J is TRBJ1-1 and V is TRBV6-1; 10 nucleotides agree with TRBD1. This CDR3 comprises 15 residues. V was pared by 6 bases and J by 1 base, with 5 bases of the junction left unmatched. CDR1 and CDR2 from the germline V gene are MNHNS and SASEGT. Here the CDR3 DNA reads TGTGCCAGCAGGGGGACAGGGGCCCCGAACACTGAAGCTTTCTTT. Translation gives CASRGTGAPNTEAFF.

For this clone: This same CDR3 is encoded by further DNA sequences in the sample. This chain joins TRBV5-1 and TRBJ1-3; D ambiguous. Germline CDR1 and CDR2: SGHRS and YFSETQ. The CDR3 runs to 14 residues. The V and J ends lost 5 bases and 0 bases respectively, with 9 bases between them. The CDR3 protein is CASSSGDSGNTIYF. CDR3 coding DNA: TGCGCCAGCAGTTCTGGTGACTCTGGAAACACCATATATTTT.

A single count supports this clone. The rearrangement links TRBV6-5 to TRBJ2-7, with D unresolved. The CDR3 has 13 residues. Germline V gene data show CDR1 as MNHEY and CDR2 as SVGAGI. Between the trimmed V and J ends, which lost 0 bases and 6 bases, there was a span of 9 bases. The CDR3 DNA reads TGTGCCAGCAGTTACTCTTCGAGAACCGAGCAGTACTTC. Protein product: CASSYSSRTEQYF.

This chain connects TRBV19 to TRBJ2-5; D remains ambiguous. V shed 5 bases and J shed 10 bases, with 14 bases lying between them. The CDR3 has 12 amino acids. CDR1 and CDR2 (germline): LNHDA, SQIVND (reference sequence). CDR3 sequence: CASSPQWGDQYF. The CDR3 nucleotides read TGTGCCAGTAGTCCCCAGTGGGGTGACCAGTACTTC. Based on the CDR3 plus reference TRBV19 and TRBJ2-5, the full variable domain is DGGITQSPKYLFRKEGQNVTLSCEQNLNHDAMYWYRQDPGQGLRLIYYSQIVNDFQKGDIAEGYSVSREKKESFPLTVTSAQKNPTAFYLCASSPQWGDQYFGPGTRLLVL.

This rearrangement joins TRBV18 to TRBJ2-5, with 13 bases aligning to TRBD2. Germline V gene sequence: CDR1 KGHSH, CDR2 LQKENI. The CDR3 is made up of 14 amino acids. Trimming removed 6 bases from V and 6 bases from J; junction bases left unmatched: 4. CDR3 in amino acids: CASSRTSGSKTQYF. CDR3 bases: TGTGCCAGCTCGCGGACTAGCGGGAGCAAGACCCAGTACTTC. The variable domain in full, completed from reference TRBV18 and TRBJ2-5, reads NAGVMQNPRHLVRRRGQEARLRCSPMKGHSHVYWYRQLPEEGLKFMVYLQKENIIDESGMPKERFSAEFPKEGPSILRIQQVVRGDSAAYFCASSRTSGSKTQYFGPGTRLLVL.

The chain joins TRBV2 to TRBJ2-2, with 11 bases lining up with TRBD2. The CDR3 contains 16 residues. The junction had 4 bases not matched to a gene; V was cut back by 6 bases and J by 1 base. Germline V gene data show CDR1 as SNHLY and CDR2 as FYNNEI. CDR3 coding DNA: TGTGCCAGCAGGCCAGGGACTAGCGGGAACACCGGGGAGCTGTTTTTT. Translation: CASRPGTSGNTGELFF.

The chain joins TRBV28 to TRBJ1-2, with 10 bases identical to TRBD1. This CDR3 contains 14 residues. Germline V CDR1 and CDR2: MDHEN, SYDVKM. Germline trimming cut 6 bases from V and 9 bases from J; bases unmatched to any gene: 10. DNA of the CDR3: TGTGCCAGCAGACGGCCCGGGACAGGGGAGCGCTACACCTTC. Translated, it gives CASRRPGTGERYTF.

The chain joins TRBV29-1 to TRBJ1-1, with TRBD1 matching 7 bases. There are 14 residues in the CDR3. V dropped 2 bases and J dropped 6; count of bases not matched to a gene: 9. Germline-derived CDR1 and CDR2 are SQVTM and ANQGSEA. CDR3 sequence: CSVEMVVGGAEAFF. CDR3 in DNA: TGCAGCGTTGAAATGGTTGTAGGGGGCGCTGAAGCTTTCTTT.

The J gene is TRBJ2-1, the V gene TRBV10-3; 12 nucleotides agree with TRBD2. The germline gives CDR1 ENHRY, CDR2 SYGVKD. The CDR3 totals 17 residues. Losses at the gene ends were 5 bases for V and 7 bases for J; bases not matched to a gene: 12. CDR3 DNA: TGTGCCATCAGTCCCCTAGCGGGAGGGCTTAGGGAAAATGAGCAGTTCTTC. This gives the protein CAISPLAGGLRENEQFF.

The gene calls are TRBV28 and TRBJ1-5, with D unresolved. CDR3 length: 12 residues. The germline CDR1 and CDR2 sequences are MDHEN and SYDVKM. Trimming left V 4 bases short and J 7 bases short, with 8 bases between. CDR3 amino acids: CASSSSVQPQHF. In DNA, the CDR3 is TGTGCCAGCAGTTCCTCCGTCCAGCCCCAGCATTTT.

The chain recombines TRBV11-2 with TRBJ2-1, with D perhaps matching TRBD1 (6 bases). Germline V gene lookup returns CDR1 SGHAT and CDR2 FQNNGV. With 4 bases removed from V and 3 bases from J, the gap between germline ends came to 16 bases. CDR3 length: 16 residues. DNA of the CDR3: TGTGCCAGCAGCTGGCAAACAGGGTTGGGCTACAATGAGCAGTTCTTC. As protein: CASSWQTGLGYNEQFF.

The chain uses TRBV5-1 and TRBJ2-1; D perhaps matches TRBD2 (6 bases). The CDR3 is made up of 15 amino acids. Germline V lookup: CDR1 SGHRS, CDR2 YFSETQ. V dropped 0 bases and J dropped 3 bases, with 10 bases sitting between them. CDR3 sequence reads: CASSLVGSNYNEQFF. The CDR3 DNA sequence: TGCGCCAGCAGCTTGGTCGGGAGCAACTACAATGAGCAGTTCTTC.

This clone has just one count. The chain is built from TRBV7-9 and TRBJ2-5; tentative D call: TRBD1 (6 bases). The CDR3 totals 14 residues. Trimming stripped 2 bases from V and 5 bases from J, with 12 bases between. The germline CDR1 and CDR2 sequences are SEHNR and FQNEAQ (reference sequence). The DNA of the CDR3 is TGTGCCAGCAGCTTAAGGGGGTTGGGGGAGACCCAGTACTTC. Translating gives CASSLRGLGETQYF.

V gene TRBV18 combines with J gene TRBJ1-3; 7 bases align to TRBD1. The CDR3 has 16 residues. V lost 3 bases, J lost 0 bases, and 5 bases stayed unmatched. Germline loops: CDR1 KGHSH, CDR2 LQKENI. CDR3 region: CASSPSGQHSGNTIYF. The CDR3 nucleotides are TGTGCCAGCTCACCCTCGGGACAGCACTCTGGAAACACCATATATTTT.

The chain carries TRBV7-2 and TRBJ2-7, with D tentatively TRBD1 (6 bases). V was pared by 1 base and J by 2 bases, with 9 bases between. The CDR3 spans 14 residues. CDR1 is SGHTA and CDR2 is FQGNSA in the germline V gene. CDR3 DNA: TGTGCCAGCAGCTTAGGGGGGCCACCCTACGAGCAGTACTTC. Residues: CASSLGGPPYEQYF. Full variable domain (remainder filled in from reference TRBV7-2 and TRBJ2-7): GAGVSQSPSNKVTEKGKDVELRCDPISGHTALYWYRQSLGQGLEFLIYFQGNSAPDKSGLPSDRFSAERTGGSVSTLTIQRTQQEDSAVYLCASSLGGPPYEQYFGPGTRLTVT.

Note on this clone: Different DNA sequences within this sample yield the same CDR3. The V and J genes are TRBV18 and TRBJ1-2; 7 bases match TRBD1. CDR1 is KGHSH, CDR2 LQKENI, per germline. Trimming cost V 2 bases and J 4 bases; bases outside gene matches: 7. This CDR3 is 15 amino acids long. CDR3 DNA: TGTGCCAGCTCACCAGGAGCAGGGGGGCTCTATGGCTACACCTTC. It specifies CASSPGAGGLYGYTF.

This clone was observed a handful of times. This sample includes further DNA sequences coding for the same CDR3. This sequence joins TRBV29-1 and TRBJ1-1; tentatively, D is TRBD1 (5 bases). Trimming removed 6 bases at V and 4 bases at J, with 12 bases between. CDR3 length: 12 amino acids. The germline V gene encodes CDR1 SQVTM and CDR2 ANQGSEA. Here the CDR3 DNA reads TGCAGCGTGAGGGGTGGGGGCACTGAAGCTTTCTTT. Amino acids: CSVRGGGTEAFF.

This chain's CDR3 is CAWRAGRWSGGSTDTQYF. The CDR3 nucleotides are TGTGCCTGGAGGGCAGGACGATGGAGCGGGGGAAGCACAGATACGCAGTATTTT. The V call is TRBV30, the J call TRBJ2-3; the match to TRBD2 covers 8 bases. Per germline, CDR1 GTSNPN and CDR2 SVGIG (reference sequence). With V trimmed by 3 bases and J by 0 bases, 14 bases remained unmatched. CDR3 length: 18 residues. Drawing the rest from reference TRBV30 and TRBJ2-3, the complete variable domain is SQTIHQWPATLVQPVGSPLSLECTVEGTSNPNLYWYRQAAGRGLQLLFYSVGIGQISSEVPQNLSASRPQDRQFILSSKKLLLSDSGFYLCAWRAGRWSGGSTDTQYFGPGTRLTVL.

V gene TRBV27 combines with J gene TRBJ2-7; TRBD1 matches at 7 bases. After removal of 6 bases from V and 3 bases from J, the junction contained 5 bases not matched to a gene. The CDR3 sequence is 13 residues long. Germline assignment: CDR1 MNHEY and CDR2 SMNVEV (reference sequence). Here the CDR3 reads CASRRQGNYEQYF. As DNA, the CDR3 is TGTGCCAGCAGACGACAGGGTAACTACGAGCAGTACTTC.

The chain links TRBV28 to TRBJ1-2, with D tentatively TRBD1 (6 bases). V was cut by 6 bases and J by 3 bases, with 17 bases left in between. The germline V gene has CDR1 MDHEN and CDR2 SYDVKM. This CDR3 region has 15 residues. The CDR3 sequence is CASRHVGGLDYGYTF. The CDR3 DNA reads TGTGCCAGCAGACACGTGGGGGGGCTTGACTATGGCTACACCTTC.

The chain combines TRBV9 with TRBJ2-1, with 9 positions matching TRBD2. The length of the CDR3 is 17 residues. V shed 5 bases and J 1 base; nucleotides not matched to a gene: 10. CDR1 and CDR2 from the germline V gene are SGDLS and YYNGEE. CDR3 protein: CASSRLAAPRSYNEQFF. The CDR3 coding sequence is TGTGCCAGCAGTAGACTAGCGGCCCCCCGGTCCTACAATGAGCAGTTCTTC.

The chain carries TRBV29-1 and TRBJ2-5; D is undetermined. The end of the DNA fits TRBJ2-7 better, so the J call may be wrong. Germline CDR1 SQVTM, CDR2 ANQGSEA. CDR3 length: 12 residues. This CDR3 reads CSVGMDTYEQYF. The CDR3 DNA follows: TGCAGCGTCGGTATGGATACCTACGAGCAGTACTTC.